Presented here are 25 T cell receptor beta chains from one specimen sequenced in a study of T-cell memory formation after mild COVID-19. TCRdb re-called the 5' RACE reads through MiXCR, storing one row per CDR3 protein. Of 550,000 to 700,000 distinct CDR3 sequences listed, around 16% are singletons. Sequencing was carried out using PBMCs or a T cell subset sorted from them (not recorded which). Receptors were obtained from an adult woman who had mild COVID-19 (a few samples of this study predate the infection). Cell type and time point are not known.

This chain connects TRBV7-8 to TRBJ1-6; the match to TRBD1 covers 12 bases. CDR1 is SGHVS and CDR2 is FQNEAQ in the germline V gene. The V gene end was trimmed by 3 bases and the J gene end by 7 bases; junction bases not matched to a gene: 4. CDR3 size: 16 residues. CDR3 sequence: CASSFRDRGLNSPLHF. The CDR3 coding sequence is TGTGCCAGCAGCTTCCGGGACAGGGGGCTGAATTCACCCCTCCACTTT.

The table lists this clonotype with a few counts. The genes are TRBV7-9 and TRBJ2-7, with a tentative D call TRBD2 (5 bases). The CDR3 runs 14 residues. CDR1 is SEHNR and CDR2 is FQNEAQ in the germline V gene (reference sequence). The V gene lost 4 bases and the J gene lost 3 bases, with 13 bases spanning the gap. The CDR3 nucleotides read TGTGCCAGCAGCTCGAGGGCCGAAATCTACGAGCAGTACTTC. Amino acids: CASSSRAEIYEQYF.

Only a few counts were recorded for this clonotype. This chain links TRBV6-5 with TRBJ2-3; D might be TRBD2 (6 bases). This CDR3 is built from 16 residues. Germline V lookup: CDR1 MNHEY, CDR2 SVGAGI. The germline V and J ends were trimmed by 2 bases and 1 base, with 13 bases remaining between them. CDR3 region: CASSYVGGEGTDTQYF. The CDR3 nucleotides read TGTGCCAGCAGTTACGTGGGGGGTGAGGGCACAGATACGCAGTATTTT.

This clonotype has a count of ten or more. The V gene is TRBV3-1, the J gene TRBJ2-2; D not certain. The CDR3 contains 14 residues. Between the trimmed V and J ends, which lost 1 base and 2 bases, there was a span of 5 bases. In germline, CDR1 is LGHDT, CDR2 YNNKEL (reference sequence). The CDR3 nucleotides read TGTGCCAGCAGCCAAGGAGTAAACACCGGGGAGCTGTTTTTT. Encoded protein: CASSQGVNTGELFF.

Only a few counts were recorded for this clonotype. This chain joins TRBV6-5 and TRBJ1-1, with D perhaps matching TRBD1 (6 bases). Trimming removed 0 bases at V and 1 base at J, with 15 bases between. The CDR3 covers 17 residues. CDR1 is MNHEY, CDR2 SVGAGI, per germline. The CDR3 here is CASSYSTAGHRNTEAFF. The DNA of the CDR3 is TGTGCCAGCAGTTACTCGACCGCGGGACACAGGAACACTGAAGCTTTCTTT.

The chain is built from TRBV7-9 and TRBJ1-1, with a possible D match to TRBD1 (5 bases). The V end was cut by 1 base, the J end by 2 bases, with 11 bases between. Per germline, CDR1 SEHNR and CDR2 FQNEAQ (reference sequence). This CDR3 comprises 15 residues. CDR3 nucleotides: TGTGCCAGCAGCTTAGTGGGGGGGATAAACACTGAAGCTTTCTTT. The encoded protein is CASSLVGGINTEAFF.

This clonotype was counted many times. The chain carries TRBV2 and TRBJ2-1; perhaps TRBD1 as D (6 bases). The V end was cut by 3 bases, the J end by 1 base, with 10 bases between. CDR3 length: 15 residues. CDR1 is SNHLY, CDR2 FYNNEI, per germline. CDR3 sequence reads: CASSDTGFSYNEQFF. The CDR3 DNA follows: TGTGCCAGCAGTGATACAGGGTTTTCCTACAATGAGCAGTTCTTC.

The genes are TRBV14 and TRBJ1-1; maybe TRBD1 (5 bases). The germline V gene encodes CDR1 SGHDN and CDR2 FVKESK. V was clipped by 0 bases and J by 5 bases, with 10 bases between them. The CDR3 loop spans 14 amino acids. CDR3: CASSQDPRATEAFF. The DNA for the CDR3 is TGTGCCAGCAGCCAAGATCCCAGGGCGACTGAAGCTTTCTTT.

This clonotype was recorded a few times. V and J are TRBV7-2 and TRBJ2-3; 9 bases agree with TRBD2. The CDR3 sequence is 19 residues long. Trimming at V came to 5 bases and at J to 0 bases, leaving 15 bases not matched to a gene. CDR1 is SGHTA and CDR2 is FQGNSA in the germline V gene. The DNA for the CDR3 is TGTGCCAGCAGCCTTCGGGGAGGCGGGAGGGCCGAGAGCACAGATACGCAGTATTTT. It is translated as CASSLRGGGRAESTDTQYF.

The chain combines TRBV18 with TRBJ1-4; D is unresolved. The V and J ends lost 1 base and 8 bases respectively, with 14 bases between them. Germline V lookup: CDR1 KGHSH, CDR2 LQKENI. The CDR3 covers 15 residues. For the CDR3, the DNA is TGTGCCAGCTCACCACAGAACTTGGCGGACGAAAAACTGTTTTTT. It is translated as CASSPQNLADEKLFF.

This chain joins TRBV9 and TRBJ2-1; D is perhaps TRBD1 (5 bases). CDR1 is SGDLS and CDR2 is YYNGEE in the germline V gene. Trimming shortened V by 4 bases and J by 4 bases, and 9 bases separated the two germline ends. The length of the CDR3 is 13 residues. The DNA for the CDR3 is TGTGCCAGCAGCACGCGACAGTACAATGAGCAGTTCTTC. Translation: CASSTRQYNEQFF.

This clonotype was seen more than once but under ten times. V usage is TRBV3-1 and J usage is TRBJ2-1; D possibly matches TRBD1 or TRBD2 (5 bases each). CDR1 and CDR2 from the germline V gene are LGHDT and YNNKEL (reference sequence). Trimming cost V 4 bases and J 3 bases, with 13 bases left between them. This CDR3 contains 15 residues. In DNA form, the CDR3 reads TGTGCCAGCAGCCGACCGGGACCATTCTACAATGAGCAGTTCTTC. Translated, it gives CASSRPGPFYNEQFF.

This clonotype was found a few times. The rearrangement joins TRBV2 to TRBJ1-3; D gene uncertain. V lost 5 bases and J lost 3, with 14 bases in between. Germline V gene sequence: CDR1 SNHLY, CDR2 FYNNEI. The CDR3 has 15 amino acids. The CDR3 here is CASSRGGGDGNTIYF. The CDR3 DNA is TGTGCCAGCAGTCGGGGAGGAGGAGATGGAAACACCATATATTTT. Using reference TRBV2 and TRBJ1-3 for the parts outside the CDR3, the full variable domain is EPEVTQTPSHQVTQMGQEVILRCVPISNHLYFYWYRQILGQKVEFLVSFYNNEISEKSEIFDDQFSVERPDGSNFTLKIRSTKLEDSAMYFCASSRGGGDGNTIYFGEGSWLTVV.

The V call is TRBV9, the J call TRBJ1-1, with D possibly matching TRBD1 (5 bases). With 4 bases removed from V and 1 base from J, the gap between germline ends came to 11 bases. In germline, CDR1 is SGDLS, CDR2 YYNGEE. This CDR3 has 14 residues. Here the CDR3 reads CASSKEGENTEAFF. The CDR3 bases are TGTGCCAGCAGCAAAGAAGGGGAGAACACTGAAGCTTTCTTT.

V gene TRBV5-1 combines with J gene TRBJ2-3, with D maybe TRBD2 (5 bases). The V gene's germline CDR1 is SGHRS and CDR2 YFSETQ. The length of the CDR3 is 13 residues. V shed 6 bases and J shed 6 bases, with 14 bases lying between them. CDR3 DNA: TGCGCCAGCACCTATGACGGCGGGGATACGCAGTATTTT. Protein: CASTYDGGDTQYF.

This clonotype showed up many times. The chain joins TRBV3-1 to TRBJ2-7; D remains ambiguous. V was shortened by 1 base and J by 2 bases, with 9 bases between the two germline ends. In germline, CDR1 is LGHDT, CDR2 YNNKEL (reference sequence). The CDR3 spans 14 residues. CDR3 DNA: TGTGCCAGCAGCCAAGGAACGGGTCCCTACGAGCAGTACTTC. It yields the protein CASSQGTGPYEQYF.

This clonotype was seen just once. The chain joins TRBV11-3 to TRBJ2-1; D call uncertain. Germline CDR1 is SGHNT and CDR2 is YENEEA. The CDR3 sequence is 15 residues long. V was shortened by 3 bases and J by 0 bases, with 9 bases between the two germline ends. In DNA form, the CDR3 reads TGTGCCAGCAGCTTGATGTACGGCTCCTACAATGAGCAGTTCTTC. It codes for CASSLMYGSYNEQFF.

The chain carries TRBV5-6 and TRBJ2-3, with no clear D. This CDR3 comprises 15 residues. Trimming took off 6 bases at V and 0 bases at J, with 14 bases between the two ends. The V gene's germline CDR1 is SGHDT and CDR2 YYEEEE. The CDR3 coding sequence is TGTGCCAGCATCAAGCAAGGAAAAAGCACAGATACGCAGTATTTT. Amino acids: CASIKQGKSTDTQYF. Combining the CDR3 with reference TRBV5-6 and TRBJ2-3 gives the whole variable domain DAGVTQSPTHLIKTRGQQVTLRCSPKSGHDTVSWYQQALGQGPQFIFQYYEEEERQRGNFPDRFSGHQFPNYSSELNVNALLLGDSALYLCASIKQGKSTDTQYFGPGTRLTVL.

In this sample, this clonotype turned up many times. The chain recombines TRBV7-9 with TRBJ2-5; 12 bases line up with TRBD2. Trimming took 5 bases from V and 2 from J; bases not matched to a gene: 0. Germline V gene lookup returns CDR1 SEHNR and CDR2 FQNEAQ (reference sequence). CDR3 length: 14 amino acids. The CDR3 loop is CASSGTSGQETQYF. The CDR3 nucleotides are TGTGCCAGCAGCGGGACTAGCGGGCAAGAGACCCAGTACTTC. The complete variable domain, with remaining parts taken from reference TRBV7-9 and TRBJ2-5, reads DTGVSQNPRHKITKRGQNVTFRCDPISEHNRLYWYRQTLGQGPEFLTYFQNEAQLEKSRLLSDRFSAERPKGSFSTLEIQRTEQGDSAMYLCASSGTSGQETQYFGPGTRLLVL.

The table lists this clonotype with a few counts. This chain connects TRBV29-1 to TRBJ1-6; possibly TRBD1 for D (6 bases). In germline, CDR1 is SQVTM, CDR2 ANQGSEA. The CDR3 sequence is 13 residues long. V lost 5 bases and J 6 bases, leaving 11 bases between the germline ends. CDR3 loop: CSVLQGRNSPLHF. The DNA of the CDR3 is TGCAGCGTTCTCCAGGGGCGTAATTCACCCCTCCACTTT. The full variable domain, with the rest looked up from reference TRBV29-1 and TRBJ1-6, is SAVISQKPSRDICQRGTSLTIQCQVDSQVTMMFWYRQQPGQSLTLIATANQGSEATYESGFVIDKFPISRPNLTFSTLTVSNMSPEDSSIYLCSVLQGRNSPLHFGNGTRLTVT.

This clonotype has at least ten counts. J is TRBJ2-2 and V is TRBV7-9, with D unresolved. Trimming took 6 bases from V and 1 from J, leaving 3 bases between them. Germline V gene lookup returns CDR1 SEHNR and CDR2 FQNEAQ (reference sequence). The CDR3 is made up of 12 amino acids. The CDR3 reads CASSWNTGELFF. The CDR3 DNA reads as TGTGCCAGCAGTTGGAACACCGGGGAGCTGTTTTTT.

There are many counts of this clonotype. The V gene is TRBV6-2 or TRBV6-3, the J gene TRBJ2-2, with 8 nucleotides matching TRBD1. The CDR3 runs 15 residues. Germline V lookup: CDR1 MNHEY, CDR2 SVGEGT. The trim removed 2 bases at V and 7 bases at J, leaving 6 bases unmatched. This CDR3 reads CASSYAQGVNGELFF. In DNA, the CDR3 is TGTGCCAGCAGTTACGCACAGGGGGTGAACGGGGAGCTGTTTTTT.

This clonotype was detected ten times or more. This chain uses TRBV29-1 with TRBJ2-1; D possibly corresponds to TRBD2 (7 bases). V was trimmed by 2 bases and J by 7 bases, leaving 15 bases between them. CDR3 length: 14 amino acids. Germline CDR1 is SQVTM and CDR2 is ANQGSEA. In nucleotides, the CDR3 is TGCAGCGTTGAACCGGGGGGCGCGAGAAATGAGCAGTTCTTC. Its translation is CSVEPGGARNEQFF.

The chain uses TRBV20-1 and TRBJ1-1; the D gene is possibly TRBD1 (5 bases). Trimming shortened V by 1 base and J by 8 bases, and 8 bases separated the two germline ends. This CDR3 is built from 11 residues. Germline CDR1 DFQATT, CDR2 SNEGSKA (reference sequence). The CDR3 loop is CSARVTVEAFF. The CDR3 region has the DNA TGCAGTGCTAGAGTGACAGTAGAAGCTTTCTTT.

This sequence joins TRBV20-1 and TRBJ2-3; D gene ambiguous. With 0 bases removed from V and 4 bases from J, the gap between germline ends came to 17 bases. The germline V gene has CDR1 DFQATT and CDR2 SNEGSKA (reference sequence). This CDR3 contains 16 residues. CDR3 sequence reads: CSAREGANRRADTQYF. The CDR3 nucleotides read TGCAGTGCTAGAGAGGGCGCGAATCGGCGCGCAGATACGCAGTATTTT.